A single sample is the source of the 28 T cell receptor beta chains below, sequenced in a study of shared clonotypes between healthy human individuals. Repertoires were generated with immunoSEQ multiplex PCR, while TCRdb's copy carries only in-frame clones and drops some. The table lists about 1.1 million clones, around 82% of them singletons, with about 0.52% in the top ten. Sequencing was performed on memory CD4+ T cells from PBMCs. Described subset: CD45RA-negative fraction. The receptors originated from a young man in good health. Some clones in this sample may be carry-over from other donors' samples.

This clone was observed a handful of times. V usage is TRBV6-6 and J usage is TRBJ1-5; D gene ambiguous. Trimming shortened V by 2 bases and J by 6 bases, and 5 bases separated the two germline ends. Germline CDR1 MNHNY, CDR2 SVGAGI (reference sequence). The length of the CDR3 is 12 residues. The DNA for the CDR3 is TGTGCCAGCAGTTACGCGGGTCAGCCCCAGCATTTT. This encodes CASSYAGQPQHF.

A few counts support this clone. This chain links TRBV5-8 with TRBJ1-2; possible D gene TRBD1, 5 bases. With 4 bases removed from V and 2 bases from J, the gap between germline ends came to 9 bases. The CDR3 is 13 residues long. Germline CDR1 is SGHTS and CDR2 is YDEGEE. For the CDR3, the DNA is TGTGCCAGCAGCCCGGGACGGAACTATGGCTACACCTTC. It specifies CASSPGRNYGYTF.

The V call is TRBV28, the J call TRBJ2-1; D possibly matches TRBD1 or TRBD2 (7 bases each). The CDR3 loop spans 16 amino acids. V was trimmed by 6 bases and J by 3 bases, leaving 18 bases between them. Germline CDR1 reads MDHEN; CDR2 reads SYDVKM. Here the CDR3 reads CASSLGGGSIYNEQFF. CDR3 DNA sequence: TGTGCCAGCAGCCTAGGGGGCGGGAGTATCTACAATGAGCAGTTCTTC.

The chain is built from TRBV5-1 and TRBJ1-5, with D unresolved. Germline V gene sequence: CDR1 SGHRS, CDR2 YFSETQ. V was pared by 4 bases and J by 7 bases, with 3 bases between. The CDR3 is 10 amino acids. CDR3: CASSGQPQHF. CDR3 DNA sequence: TGCGCCAGCAGCGGACAGCCCCAGCATTTT.

This chain links TRBV30 with TRBJ1-1; a possible D gene is TRBD1 (6 bases). The CDR3 covers 13 residues. V lost 3 bases to trimming and J lost 0 bases, with 8 bases between them. Per the germline V gene, CDR1 is GTSNPN and CDR2 is SVGIG (reference sequence). The CDR3 nucleotides read TGTGCCTGGAGCGGACAGATGAACACTGAAGCTTTCTTT. Translation: CAWSGQMNTEAFF.

The chain carries TRBV6-1 and TRBJ1-2; D may be TRBD1 (6 bases). Trimming shortened V by 2 bases and J by 5 bases, and 15 bases separated the two germline ends. The CDR3 totals 15 residues. Germline V CDR1 and CDR2: MNHNS, SASEGT. DNA for the CDR3: TGTGCCAGCAGTGAATATGGGGGGCAGGGGTATGGCTACACCTTC. Translation gives CASSEYGGQGYGYTF.

This chain connects TRBV9 to TRBJ2-3, with D possibly TRBD2 on 5 matching bases. The CDR3 is 17 amino acids. V shed 0 bases and J shed 4 bases, with 18 bases lying between them. In germline, CDR1 is SGDLS, CDR2 YYNGEE. The CDR3 protein is CASSVGIGKGVADTQYF. The CDR3 nucleotides read TGTGCCAGCAGCGTAGGGATCGGGAAGGGAGTAGCAGATACGCAGTATTTT.

The CDR3 nucleotides are TGTGCCAGCAGCGCAGAACGGGAGGGCGGGAAGAATGAGCAGTTCTTC. It translates to CASSAEREGGKNEQFF. The rearrangement links TRBV7-2 to TRBJ2-1; 8 bases are shared with TRBD2. The germline V gene has CDR1 SGHTA and CDR2 FQGNSA. The CDR3 is 16 residues long. Trimming removed 5 bases from V and 7 bases from J; junction bases left unmatched: 13.

The chain couples TRBV30 to TRBJ1-5, with TRBD1 matching 10 bases. The CDR3 has 15 residues. V lost 5 bases to trimming and J lost 5 bases; unmatched junction nucleotides: 9. Per the germline V gene, CDR1 is GTSNPN and CDR2 is SVGIG (reference sequence). CDR3 sequence: CAWEPRDRGDQPQHF. The CDR3 coding sequence is TGTGCCTGGGAACCCCGGGACAGGGGCGATCAGCCCCAGCATTTT.

The chain carries TRBV6-1 and TRBJ2-7, with no clear D. Trimming took off 6 bases at V and 2 bases at J, with 17 bases between the two ends. Germline loops: CDR1 MNHNS, CDR2 SASEGT. The length of the CDR3 is 15 residues. CDR3 in DNA: TGTGCCAGCAGGCCGATTCGGACCTCCCCCTACGAGCAGTACTTC. Encoded protein: CASRPIRTSPYEQYF.

The CDR3 coding sequence is TGTGCCAGCAGAGCCTCTTCAAGCGGAGGCAATCAGCCCCAGCATTTT. The encoded protein is CASRASSSGGNQPQHF. This chain links TRBV28 with TRBJ1-5; no firm D call. V was pared by 6 bases and J by 2 bases, with 17 bases between. This CDR3 has 16 residues. Germline assignment: CDR1 MDHEN and CDR2 SYDVKM.

V usage is TRBV18 and J usage is TRBJ1-3; D gene unclear. The V gene's germline CDR1 is KGHSH and CDR2 LQKENI. V lost 1 base, J lost 0 bases, and 7 bases lay in between. The CDR3 length is 15 residues. Here the CDR3 reads CASSPLRDSGNTIYF. CDR3 bases: TGTGCCAGCTCACCACTAAGGGACTCTGGAAACACCATATATTTT.

The rearrangement links TRBV19 to TRBJ2-4; tentatively, D is TRBD1 (5 bases). Per germline, CDR1 LNHDA and CDR2 SQIVND (reference sequence). Deletions cut 6 bases from V and 5 bases from J, with 20 bases between. The CDR3 covers 16 residues. The CDR3 protein is CASRKTTAGYQNIQYF. In nucleotides, the CDR3 is TGTGCCAGTAGGAAAACGACAGCAGGGTACCAAAACATTCAGTACTTC.

This clone was detected only once. The V call is TRBV27, the J call TRBJ2-3, with D perhaps matching TRBD2 (5 bases). V was trimmed by 7 bases and J by 5 bases, leaving 19 bases between them. The CDR3 is made up of 15 amino acids. The V gene's germline CDR1 is MNHEY and CDR2 SMNVEV (reference sequence). CDR3 sequence: CASIKGGSRGDTQYF. CDR3 DNA: TGTGCCAGCATCAAAGGTGGGAGTCGTGGAGATACGCAGTATTTT.

About this clone itself: At the DNA level, this CDR3 is encoded by other sequences in the same sample as well. The rearrangement links TRBV9 to TRBJ2-3; possibly TRBD2 for D (5 bases). Germline V gene sequence: CDR1 SGDLS, CDR2 YYNGEE. This CDR3 comprises 15 residues. V was clipped by 0 bases and J by 2 bases, with 10 bases between them. This CDR3 is CASSVGSGSTDTQYF. CDR3 nucleotides: TGTGCCAGCAGCGTAGGGTCGGGGTCCACAGATACGCAGTATTTT.

This clone was counted a few times. The chain has TRBV29-1 and TRBJ1-1; 7 bases line up with TRBD1. The CDR3 runs 14 residues. The J segment lost 4 bases and the V segment lost 7 bases, leaving 12 bases of the junction unmatched. Germline V gene data show CDR1 as SQVTM and CDR2 as ANQGSEA. The CDR3 sequence is CSAPKTGIVTEAFF. The CDR3 DNA reads as TGCAGCGCCCCTAAGACAGGGATAGTCACTGAAGCTTTCTTT.

This chain links TRBV19 with TRBJ2-4; D may match TRBD1 or TRBD2 (5 bases each). Germline V gene data show CDR1 as LNHDA and CDR2 as SQIVND (reference sequence). The CDR3 is made up of 15 amino acids. Trimming removed 3 bases from V and 5 bases from J, with 14 bases in between. CDR3 in DNA: TGTGCCAGTAGTATCGGGGCTATGTACGAAAACATTCAGTACTTC. Protein: CASSIGAMYENIQYF.

This chain connects TRBV20-1 to TRBJ2-3, with unresolved D. Germline V gives CDR1 DFQATT, CDR2 SNEGSKA (reference sequence). The V and J ends lost 1 base and 6 bases respectively, with 5 bases between them. This CDR3 is 11 amino acids long. The chain's CDR3 is CSARADDTQYF. In nucleotides, the CDR3 is TGCAGTGCTAGAGCTGACGATACGCAGTATTTT.

This clone has a handful of counts. The CDR3 here is CASSTLQGANTEAFF. The DNA for the CDR3 is TGTGCCAGTAGTACCTTACAGGGTGCGAACACTGAAGCTTTCTTT. J is TRBJ1-1 and V is TRBV19; tentative D call: TRBD1 (6 bases). This CDR3 spans 15 amino acids. V gave up 4 bases and J gave up 1 base, with 13 bases separating them. Germline-derived CDR1 and CDR2 are LNHDA and SQIVND (reference sequence).

This clone was picked up one time. The V gene is TRBV11-3, the J gene TRBJ1-2, with TRBD1 matching over 7 bases. V shed 5 bases, J shed 8 bases, and the junction held 8 bases outside the gene matches. This CDR3 is built from 13 residues. From germline, CDR1 is SGHNT and CDR2 YENEEA. CDR3 loop: CASSDRVGGGYTF. Here the CDR3 DNA reads TGTGCCAGCAGCGACAGGGTTGGAGGCGGCTACACCTTC.

Only a few counts were recorded for this clone. The same CDR3 is also encoded by other DNA sequences in this sample. The J gene is TRBJ2-5, the V gene TRBV5-6; D perhaps matches TRBD2 (5 bases). Germline CDR1 SGHDT, CDR2 YYEEEE. CDR3 length: 14 residues. V dropped 1 base and J dropped 5 bases, with 12 bases sitting between them. The CDR3 protein is CASSLRPRGETQYF. The CDR3 coding sequence is TGTGCCAGCAGCTTGAGACCCCGAGGGGAGACCCAGTACTTC.

The rearrangement uses TRBV7-2 and TRBJ1-1; 9 positions match TRBD1. Germline-derived CDR1 and CDR2 are SGHTA and FQGNSA. The ends lost 0 bases at V and 6 bases at J; junction bases unmatched: 2. The CDR3 consists of 14 residues. In nucleotides, the CDR3 is TGTGCCAGCAGCTTAGCGGGACAGGGACCTGAAGCTTTCTTT. This translates into CASSLAGQGPEAFF.

This sequence joins TRBV5-1 and TRBJ1-1; 9 bases are a match to TRBD1. Germline CDR1 is SGHRS and CDR2 is YFSETQ. V was pared by 3 bases and J by 1 base, with 4 bases of the junction left unmatched. This CDR3 has 15 amino acids. CDR3 coding DNA: TGCGCCAGCAGCTCGTTGGGACAGGGGAACACTGAAGCTTTCTTT. Encoded protein: CASSSLGQGNTEAFF.

V is TRBV10-3 and J is TRBJ1-5; D not resolved. Deletions cut 10 bases from V and 0 bases from J, with 13 bases between. CDR1 is ENHRY and CDR2 is SYGVKD in the germline V gene. This CDR3 comprises 14 residues. The CDR3 DNA is TGTGCCACCGCCTCGGCGAATAGCAATCAGCCCCAGCATTTT. Its translation: CATASANSNQPQHF.

This rearrangement joins TRBV28 to TRBJ1-3; D perhaps matches TRBD1 (5 bases). Germline V gene data show CDR1 as MDHEN and CDR2 as SYDVKM. This CDR3 has 15 residues. Deletions cut 6 bases from V and 0 bases from J, with 12 bases between. DNA for the CDR3: TGTGCCAGCAGAGAGGCAGGGATCTCTGGAAACACCATATATTTT. This encodes CASREAGISGNTIYF.

This clone was seen just once. This rearrangement joins TRBV18 to TRBJ2-1, with 8 bases aligning to TRBD2. Trimming took 0 bases from V and 4 from J; bases not matched to a gene: 8. CDR1 is KGHSH and CDR2 is LQKENI in the germline V gene. The CDR3 loop spans 17 amino acids. The CDR3 here is CASSPPTFSGTYNEQFF. DNA of the CDR3: TGTGCCAGCTCACCACCCACCTTTAGCGGGACTTACAATGAGCAGTTCTTC.

This clone showed up just a few times. This chain links TRBV20-1 with TRBJ2-5; a weak D match, TRBD1 (6 bases). V lost 8 bases to trimming and J lost 4 bases, with 11 bases between them. The CDR3 is made up of 11 amino acids. The germline V gene has CDR1 DFQATT and CDR2 SNEGSKA (reference sequence). CDR3 DNA sequence: TGCAGTCCAAGAGGGGGAGAGACCCAGTACTTC. Translating it yields CSPRGGETQYF.

This clone has at least ten counts. V and J are TRBV14 and TRBJ1-2; TRBD1 matches at 9 bases. V lost 2 bases, J lost 6 bases, and 7 bases stayed unmatched. The CDR3 contains 15 residues. Germline loops: CDR1 SGHDN, CDR2 FVKESK. CDR3 residues: CASSQLDRGSNGYTF. The CDR3 region has the DNA TGTGCCAGCAGCCAACTAGACAGGGGGTCTAATGGCTACACCTTC. Looking up the rest from reference TRBV14 and TRBJ1-2 gives the full variable domain: EAGVTQFPSHSVIEKGQTVTLRCDPISGHDNLYWYRRVMGKEIKFLLHFVKESKQDESGMPNNRFLAERTGGTYSTLKVQPAELEDSGVYFCASSQLDRGSNGYTFGSGTRLTVV.